Sequencing of this T cell receptor beta chain was carried out in a study of T cell responses to AZD1222 COVID-19 vaccine. Study results and caveats: The donor cohort was predominantly white British with a female majority, and clonal diversity may have been underestimated. Nearly half of spike-specific TCRs reportedly target unmutated variant regions.

Concerning this clone: Its antigen is unidentified.

Using immunoSEQ multiplex PCR, the repertoire was profiled, and TCRdb retains in-frame clones only, with some absent. The sample lists about 94,000 clones; around 85% were seen once. V gave up 7 bases and J gave up 8 bases; unmatched junction bases: 13. Germline V lookup: CDR1 SEHNR, CDR2 FQNEAQ (reference sequence). This CDR3 has 14 residues. The sample in question was peripheral blood, obtained 28 days after the second AZD1222 dose. The J gene is TRBJ1-2, the V gene TRBV7-9, with TRBD1 matching 7 bases. The TCR was taken from an adult who received the AZD1222 COVID-19 vaccine. Written as DNA, the CDR3 is TGTGCCAGCACCCCGGCGGGGGACAGAAAAGGCTACACCTTC. It codes for CASTPAGDRKGYTF.